This passage covers 21 T cell receptor beta chains from one sample sequenced in a study of chemoradiotherapy in HPV16-positive cancers (dated by TCRdb to 2021 to 2024). Libraries were prepared through the immunoSEQ multiplex PCR assay. The table comes from immuneACCESS by way of TCRdb, which keeps in-frame sequences with V and J called. Part of the clones is missing from these tables; in studies checked, under half for an unresolved V gene and the rest for unknown reasons. Across this sample there are 7,500 to 8,000 clones, with about 88% seen only once. The top ten clones comprise over 3% of the sample. Sequenced here: tumor tissue, sampled from a patient who underwent chemoradiotherapy. These receptors all stem from a human donor with HPV-associated anogenital cancer.

The chain is built from TRBV6-1 and TRBJ1-3; D is ambiguous. Germline V gives CDR1 MNHNS, CDR2 SASEGT. This CDR3 has 13 amino acids. The V end was cut by 2 bases, the J end by 6 bases, with 8 bases between. The CDR3 coding sequence is TGTGCCAGCAGTGAAACCCCCCAAAACACCATATATTTT. This sequence encodes CASSETPQNTIYF.

This chain's CDR3 is CASRDQMNTEAFF. The CDR3 region has the DNA TGTGCCAGCAGGGACCAAATGAACACTGAAGCTTTCTTT. This sequence joins TRBV6-5 and TRBJ1-1; D ambiguous. Trimming stripped 6 bases from V and 0 bases from J, with 8 bases between. This CDR3 spans 13 amino acids. Germline CDR1 and CDR2: MNHEY and SVGAGI.

This clone was counted between two and nine times. The CDR3 region has the DNA TGTGCCAGCAGAGCTAAGGGAGGGCCGCGGAATGAGCAGTTCTTC. Protein: CASRAKGGPRNEQFF. V is TRBV7-9 and J is TRBJ2-1; 7 nucleotides align to TRBD2. The J segment lost 7 bases and the V segment lost 6 bases, leaving 12 bases of the junction unmatched. Germline V gene data show CDR1 as SEHNR and CDR2 as FQNEAQ (reference sequence). The CDR3 totals 15 residues.

This clone was counted once. The genes are TRBV27 and TRBJ2-1, with 9 bases lining up with TRBD2. This CDR3 has 15 residues. Losses at the gene ends were 2 bases for V and 7 bases for J; bases not matched to a gene: 6. Germline assignment: CDR1 MNHEY and CDR2 SMNVEV (reference sequence). The DNA of the CDR3 is TGTGCCAGCAGTTTAGTAGCGGGGGCCGGGAATGAGCAGTTCTTC. This translates into CASSLVAGAGNEQFF.

This clone was recorded only once. The chain uses TRBV21-1 and TRBJ2-2; TRBD1 is the table's D call and was not checked against the DNA. TRBV21-1 is a documented pseudogene. This CDR3 is built from 15 residues. The DNA of the CDR3 is TGTGCCAGCAGCAAAGATAAAGGGGGCACCGGGGAGCTGTTTTTT. Its protein product is CASSKDKGGTGELFF.

This clone occurred once. V is TRBV15 and J is TRBJ1-4; no reliable D call. V was clipped by 1 base and J by 1 base, with 13 bases between them. This CDR3 region has 17 residues. Germline V gene lookup returns CDR1 LNHNV and CDR2 YYDKDF (reference sequence). CDR3 DNA sequence: TGTGCCACCAGCAGAGGAGCGGCGGGTGGAACTAATGAAAAACTGTTTTTT. Encoded protein: CATSRGAAGGTNEKLFF. Full variable domain (outside the CDR3, taken from reference TRBV15 and TRBJ1-4): DAMVIQNPRYQVTQFGKPVTLSCSQTLNHNVMYWYQQKSSQAPKLLFHYYDKDFNNEADTPDNFQSRRPNTSFCFLDIRSPGLGDTAMYLCATSRGAAGGTNEKLFFGSGTQLSVL.

The chain's CDR3 is CSVDSAVGLNTEAFF. CDR3 nucleotide sequence: TGCAGCGTTGATTCGGCGGTGGGCCTGAACACTGAAGCTTTCTTT. The chain recombines TRBV29-1 with TRBJ1-1; no clear D. CDR3 length: 15 residues. The germline gives CDR1 SQVTM, CDR2 ANQGSEA. Trimming took off 3 bases at V and 0 bases at J, with 14 bases between the two ends.

The V and J genes are TRBV19 and TRBJ2-5; D remains unclear. CDR1 is LNHDA, CDR2 SQIVND, per germline (reference sequence). V was cut by 6 bases and J by 3 bases, with 11 bases left in between. The length of the CDR3 is 13 residues. The CDR3 nucleotides are TGTGCCAGTAGGGGCGCCCTCGAAGAGACCCAGTACTTC. This sequence encodes CASRGALEETQYF. Using reference TRBV19 and TRBJ2-5 for the parts outside the CDR3, the full variable domain is DGGITQSPKYLFRKEGQNVTLSCEQNLNHDAMYWYRQDPGQGLRLIYYSQIVNDFQKGDIAEGYSVSREKKESFPLTVTSAQKNPTAFYLCASRGALEETQYFGPGTRLLVL.

A few counts support this clone. The chain joins TRBV21-1 to TRBJ1-5; no check of the table's D call, TRBD1, against the DNA was made. TRBV21-1 is termed a pseudogene. The CDR3 sequence is 15 residues long. The CDR3 coding sequence is TGTGCCAGCAGCAACCGACAGGGTCGCAATCAGCCCCAGCATTTT. Its protein is CASSNRQGRNQPQHF.

This chain links TRBV28 with TRBJ1-1, with 9 bases identical to TRBD1. V shed 5 bases, J shed 4 bases, and the junction held 11 bases outside the gene matches. Germline V CDR1 and CDR2: MDHEN, SYDVKM. This CDR3 is 16 amino acids long. CDR3 sequence (DNA): TGTGCCAGCAGTGTGAACCGTCGGACAGGGGTCACTGAAGCTTTCTTT. Translating it yields CASSVNRRTGVTEAFF. The whole variable domain, remainder taken from reference TRBV28 and TRBJ1-1, is DVKVTQSSRYLVKRTGEKVFLECVQDMDHENMFWYRQDPGLGLRLIYFSYDVKMKEKGDIPEGYSVSREKKERFSLILESASTNQTSMYLCASSVNRRTGVTEAFFGQGTRLTVV.

V usage is TRBV6-1 and J usage is TRBJ2-3, with 15 bases lining up with TRBD2. Germline V gene lookup returns CDR1 MNHNS and CDR2 SASEGT. Trimming took 11 bases from V and 10 from J; bases not matched to a gene: 10. The CDR3 covers 14 residues. This chain's CDR3 is CAGRTSGGALAQYF. Here the CDR3 DNA reads TGTGCCGGCCGGACTAGCGGGGGGGCTTTGGCGCAGTATTTT.

The chain joins TRBV11-2 to TRBJ2-2; the D gene is possibly TRBD1 (6 bases). Germline loops: CDR1 SGHAT, CDR2 FQNNGV. V was cut by 8 bases and J by 4 bases, with 8 bases left in between. This CDR3 has 12 residues. CDR3 sequence: CASGDTTGELFF. CDR3 bases: TGTGCCAGCGGGGACACCACCGGGGAGCTGTTTTTT.

This clone was detected only a few times. This chain links TRBV5-1 with TRBJ2-1; 7 bases line up with TRBD2. CDR1 is SGHRS and CDR2 is YFSETQ in the germline V gene. J was trimmed by 12 bases and V by 4 bases; bases with no gene match: 7. CDR3 length: 12 residues. The CDR3 loop reads CASSVGGVRQFF. The CDR3 nucleotides are TGCGCCAGCAGCGTGGGAGGGGTAAGGCAGTTCTTC.

The chain couples TRBV6-1 to TRBJ2-3; no definite D call. The CDR3 extends over 12 amino acids. V lost 5 bases and J lost 12, with 15 bases in between. Germline-derived CDR1 and CDR2 are MNHNS and SASEGT. This CDR3 reads CASSRGPPVQYF. The CDR3 DNA follows: TGTGCCAGCAGTAGAGGCCCTCCTGTTCAGTATTTT.

The table lists this clone with a few counts. The gene calls are TRBV4-1 and TRBJ2-1; the match to TRBD2 covers 11 bases. Looked up from germline, CDR1 is MGHRA and CDR2 is YSYEKL. The CDR3 consists of 15 residues. V lost 6 bases to trimming and J lost 4 bases; unmatched junction nucleotides: 5. CDR3 nucleotide sequence: TGCGCCAGCAGTCCCACTAGCGGGAGATACAATGAGCAGTTCTTC. Translated, it gives CASSPTSGRYNEQFF.

The chain couples TRBV2 to TRBJ1-5; perhaps TRBD1 as D (6 bases). The CDR3 is made up of 15 amino acids. The ends were cut back, 3 bases at V and 5 bases at J, with 14 bases in the middle. Germline V lookup: CDR1 SNHLY, CDR2 FYNNEI. CDR3 in DNA: TGTGCCAGCAGTGACGACGGAGGGGGGGATCAGCCCCAGCATTTT. Its translation: CASSDDGGGDQPQHF.

The gene calls are TRBV18 and TRBJ1-5; TRBD1 might be the D (5 bases). Germline assignment: CDR1 KGHSH and CDR2 LQKENI. V was cut by 3 bases and J by 0 bases, with 9 bases left in between. This CDR3 contains 15 residues. The DNA of the CDR3 is TGTGCCAGCTCACCCCGGGGCGCTAGCAATCAGCCCCAGCATTTT. Its translation is CASSPRGASNQPQHF. Supplemented by reference TRBV18 and TRBJ1-5, the full variable domain reads NAGVMQNPRHLVRRRGQEARLRCSPMKGHSHVYWYRQLPEEGLKFMVYLQKENIIDESGMPKERFSAEFPKEGPSILRIQQVVRGDSAAYFCASSPRGASNQPQHFGDGTRLSIL.

V gene TRBV7-6 combines with J gene TRBJ1-1; the match to TRBD1 covers 7 bases. Germline V lookup: CDR1 SGHVS, CDR2 FNYEAQ. The CDR3 contains 13 residues. V shed 4 bases, J shed 3 bases, and the junction held 2 bases outside the gene matches. The CDR3 nucleotides read TGTGCCAGCAGCTCGGGACAGTACACTGAAGCTTTCTTT. This codes for CASSSGQYTEAFF.

The chain has TRBV7-2 and TRBJ2-5; D tentatively reads TRBD1 or TRBD2 (5 bases each). With 0 bases removed from V and 0 bases from J, the gap between germline ends came to 8 bases. The CDR3 extends over 15 amino acids. CDR1 is SGHTA, CDR2 FQGNSA, per germline. Here the CDR3 DNA reads TGTGCCAGCAGCTTAGCTGGGGGACACCAAGAGACCCAGTACTTC. Translation gives CASSLAGGHQETQYF.

The chain has TRBV11-2 and TRBJ2-1; 7 nucleotides align to TRBD1. The CDR3 runs to 15 residues. Trimming cost V 6 bases and J 4 bases; bases outside gene matches: 9. Germline-derived CDR1 and CDR2 are SGHAT and FQNNGV. CDR3 region: CASSLTGTEYNEQFF. DNA of the CDR3: TGTGCCAGCAGTCTGACGGGGACAGAGTACAATGAGCAGTTCTTC.

This chain joins TRBV2 and TRBJ1-1, with 7 bases aligning to TRBD1. This CDR3 comprises 14 residues. CDR1 is SNHLY, CDR2 FYNNEI, per germline. J lost 9 bases, V lost 6 bases, and 13 bases had no gene match. The CDR3 loop reads CASSATGDPLKAFF. Written as DNA, the CDR3 is TGTGCCAGCAGCGCTACAGGGGACCCTCTGAAAGCTTTCTTT.